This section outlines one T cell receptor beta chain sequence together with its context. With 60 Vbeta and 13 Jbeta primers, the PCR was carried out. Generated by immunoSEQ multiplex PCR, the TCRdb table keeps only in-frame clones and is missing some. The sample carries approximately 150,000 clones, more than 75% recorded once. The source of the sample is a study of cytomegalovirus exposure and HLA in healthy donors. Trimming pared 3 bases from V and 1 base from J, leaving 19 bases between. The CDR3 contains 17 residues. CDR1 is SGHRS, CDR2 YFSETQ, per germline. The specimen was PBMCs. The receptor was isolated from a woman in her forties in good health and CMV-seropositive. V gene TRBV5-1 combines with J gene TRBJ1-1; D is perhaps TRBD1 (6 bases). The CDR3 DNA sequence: TGCGCCAGCAGCTCCCCGGGGGGCCGGGGACCGAACACTGAAGCTTTCTTT. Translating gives CASSSPGGRGPNTEAFF.